One sample yielded the 12 T cell receptor beta chains listed below, sequenced in a study of blood T cells in healthy people across ages. A second about 7 to 12 cycle PCR used barcoded and J-beta primers. TCRdb ran MiXCR on the 5' RACE reads and lists one entry per CDR3 protein. The table records about 640,000 distinct CDR3 sequences, under 65% of them present only once. The sequenced material came from blood. The receptors stem from a man aged 60 to 69 in good health.

This rearrangement joins TRBV5-1 to TRBJ2-3; unclear D gene. In germline, CDR1 is SGHRS, CDR2 YFSETQ. The CDR3 is 13 residues long. V lost 7 bases, J lost 0 bases, and 9 bases lay in between. The CDR3 spells CASLGSSTDTQYF. Written as DNA, the CDR3 is TGCGCCAGCCTAGGCTCTAGCACAGATACGCAGTATTTT. The variable domain in full, completed from reference TRBV5-1 and TRBJ2-3, reads KAGVTQTPRYLIKTRGQQVTLSCSPISGHRSVSWYQQTPGQGLQFLFEYFSETQRNKGNFPGRFSGRQFSNSRSEMNVSTLELGDSALYLCASLGSSTDTQYFGPGTRLTVL.

This chain links TRBV6-2 or TRBV6-3 with TRBJ2-5; no reliable D call. The CDR3 is 13 residues long. V was trimmed by 6 bases and J by 4 bases, leaving 12 bases between them. CDR1 is MNHEY, CDR2 SVGEGT, per germline. The CDR3 spells CASRESARETQYF. The CDR3 DNA reads TGTGCCAGCAGAGAAAGCGCTAGAGAGACCCAGTACTTC.

The chain links TRBV3-1 to TRBJ1-1; D might be TRBD1 (5 bases). This CDR3 is 14 amino acids long. V was shortened by 0 bases and J by 5 bases, with 10 bases between the two germline ends. Germline-derived CDR1 and CDR2 are LGHDT and YNNKEL (reference sequence). DNA for the CDR3: TGTGCCAGCAGCCAAGATCAGGGTAAGACTGAAGCTTTCTTT. It translates to CASSQDQGKTEAFF.

The gene calls are TRBV12-3 or TRBV12-4 and TRBJ2-3; D gene uncertain. Between the trimmed V and J ends, which lost 5 bases and 0 bases, there was a span of 12 bases. This CDR3 comprises 15 residues. This CDR3 reads CASSPQAFSTDTQYF. DNA for the CDR3: TGTGCCAGCAGTCCCCAGGCTTTTAGCACAGATACGCAGTATTTT.

For the CDR3, the DNA is TGTGCCAGCAGCCCGGCGGGGGGCGATACGCAGTATTTT. Translated: CASSPAGGDTQYF. The chain joins TRBV7-2 to TRBJ2-3; 8 bases are shared with TRBD2. V lost 5 bases, J lost 6 bases, and 4 bases stayed unmatched. The CDR3 is 13 residues long. Germline-derived CDR1 and CDR2 are SGHTA and FQGNSA.

The V gene is TRBV20-1, the J gene TRBJ2-7; D not resolved. Germline V gives CDR1 DFQATT, CDR2 SNEGSKA (reference sequence). There are 15 residues in the CDR3. V was clipped by 5 bases and J by 0 bases, with 17 bases between them. This chain's CDR3 is CSAGRDGHSSYEQYF. Here the CDR3 DNA reads TGCAGTGCTGGACGAGACGGTCACAGCTCCTACGAGCAGTACTTC.

This clonotype was counted only a few times. V gene TRBV7-8 combines with J gene TRBJ2-5, with 9 bases fitting TRBD1. Germline CDR1 reads SGHVS; CDR2 reads FQNEAQ. The CDR3 runs to 16 residues. After removal of 0 bases from V and 4 bases from J, the junction contained 6 bases not matched to a gene. The CDR3 here is CASSLAIRTGAETQYF. The CDR3 DNA reads as TGTGCCAGCAGCTTAGCGATAAGGACAGGGGCAGAGACCCAGTACTTC.

The chain joins TRBV11-3 to TRBJ2-1; a possible D gene is TRBD2 (5 bases). Between the trimmed V and J ends, which lost 1 base and 8 bases, there was a span of 9 bases. The CDR3 is 13 residues long. Germline CDR1 is SGHNT and CDR2 is YENEEA. The CDR3, as DNA: TGTGCCAGCAGCTTAGCTAGGGAGCATGAGCAGTTCTTC. This encodes CASSLAREHEQFF. The whole variable domain, remainder taken from reference TRBV11-3 and TRBJ2-1, is EAGVVQSPRYKIIEKKQPVAFWCNPISGHNTLYWYLQNLGQGPELLIRYENEEAVDDSQLPKDRFSAERLKGVDSTLKIQPAELGDSAVYLCASSLAREHEQFFGPGTRLTVL.

This sequence joins TRBV6-2 or TRBV6-3 and TRBJ2-6; D remains unclear. Germline loops: CDR1 MNHEY, CDR2 SVGEGT. The CDR3 is made up of 17 amino acids. Trimming cost V 7 bases and J 3 bases, with 19 bases left between them. The CDR3 region is CASIYGQVVSGANVLTF. DNA of the CDR3: TGTGCCAGCATCTACGGGCAGGTAGTAAGTGGGGCCAACGTCCTGACTTTC.

This clonotype turned up a few times. The gene calls are TRBV10-3 and TRBJ2-1; 9 bases match TRBD1. The CDR3 is made up of 14 amino acids. Per germline, CDR1 ENHRY and CDR2 SYGVKD. V lost 8 bases and J lost 7; bases outside the gene matches: 9. Written as DNA, the CDR3 is TGTGCCATCGGCCTGGACAGGGGAAGGAATGAGCAGTTCTTC. Translating it yields CAIGLDRGRNEQFF.

This sequence joins TRBV9 and TRBJ2-1; D is unclear. The CDR3 totals 16 residues. Trimming pared 4 bases from V and 6 bases from J, leaving 20 bases between. Germline V CDR1 and CDR2: SGDLS, YYNGEE. CDR3 protein: CASSSRTAPTGNEQFF. In nucleotides, the CDR3 is TGTGCCAGCAGCTCTCGGACCGCACCAACGGGCAATGAGCAGTTCTTC. Complete variable domain (other parts from reference TRBV9 and TRBJ2-1): DSGVTQTPKHLITATGQRVTLRCSPRSGDLSVYWYQQSLDQGLQFLIQYYNGEERAKGNILERFSAQQFPDLHSELNLSSLELGDSALYFCASSSRTAPTGNEQFFGPGTRLTVL.

The rearrangement links TRBV4-1 to TRBJ2-6; TRBD1 aligns across 8 bases. V was clipped by 3 bases and J by 0 bases; unmatched bases: 7. CDR3 length: 18 amino acids. Germline loops: CDR1 MGHRA, CDR2 YSYEKL. CDR3 residues: CASSQWTGQVSGANVLTF. CDR3 nucleotides: TGCGCCAGCAGCCAGTGGACAGGGCAAGTCTCTGGGGCCAACGTCCTGACTTTC.